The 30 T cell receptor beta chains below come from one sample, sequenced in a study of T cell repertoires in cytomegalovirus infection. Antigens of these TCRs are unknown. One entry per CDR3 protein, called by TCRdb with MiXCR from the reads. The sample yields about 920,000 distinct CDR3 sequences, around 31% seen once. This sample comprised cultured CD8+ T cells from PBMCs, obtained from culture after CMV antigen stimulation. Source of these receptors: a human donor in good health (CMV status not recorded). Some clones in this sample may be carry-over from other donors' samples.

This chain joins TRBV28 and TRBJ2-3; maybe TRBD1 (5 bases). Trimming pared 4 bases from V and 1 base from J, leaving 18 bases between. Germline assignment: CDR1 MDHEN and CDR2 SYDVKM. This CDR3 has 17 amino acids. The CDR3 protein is CASSYDRNLPRTDTQYF. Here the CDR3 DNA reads TGTGCCAGCAGTTACGACAGAAACTTACCCCGCACAGATACGCAGTATTTT.

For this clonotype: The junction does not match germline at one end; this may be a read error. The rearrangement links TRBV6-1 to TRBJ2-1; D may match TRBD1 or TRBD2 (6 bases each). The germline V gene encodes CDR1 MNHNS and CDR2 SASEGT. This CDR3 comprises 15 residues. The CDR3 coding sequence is TGTGCCAGCAGTCCCCTCGGGGGCGCCTACAATGAGCAGTTGTTC. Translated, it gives CASSPLGGAYNEQLF.

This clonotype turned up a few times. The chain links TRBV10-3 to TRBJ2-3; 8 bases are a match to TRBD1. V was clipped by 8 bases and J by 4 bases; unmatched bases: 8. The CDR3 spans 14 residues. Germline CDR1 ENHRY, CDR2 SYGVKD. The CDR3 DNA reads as TGTGCCATCGAAGGACAGGGCCATGCAGATACGCAGTATTTT. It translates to CAIEGQGHADTQYF.

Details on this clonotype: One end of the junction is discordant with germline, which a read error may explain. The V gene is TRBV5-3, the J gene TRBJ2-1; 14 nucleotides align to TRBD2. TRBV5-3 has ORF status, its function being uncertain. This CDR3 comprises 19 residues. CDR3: CASSSGLAGEHPPWVEQFF. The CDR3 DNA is TGTGCCAGCAGCTCGGGACTAGCGGGGGAGCACCCACCTTGGGTAGAGCAGTTCTTC.

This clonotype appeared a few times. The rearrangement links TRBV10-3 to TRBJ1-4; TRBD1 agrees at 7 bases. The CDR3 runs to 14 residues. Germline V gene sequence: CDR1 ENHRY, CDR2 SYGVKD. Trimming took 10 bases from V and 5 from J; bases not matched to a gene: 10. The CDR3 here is CASSTGSGNEKLFF. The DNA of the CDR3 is TGTGCCAGTTCGACAGGGAGCGGGAATGAAAAACTGTTTTTT.

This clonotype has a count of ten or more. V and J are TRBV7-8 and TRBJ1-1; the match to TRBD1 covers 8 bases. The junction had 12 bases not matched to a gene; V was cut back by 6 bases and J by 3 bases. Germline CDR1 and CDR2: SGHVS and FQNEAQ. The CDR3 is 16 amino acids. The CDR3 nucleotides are TGTGCCAGCAGGTATACGAGGACAGGGAAGTACACTGAAGCTTTCTTT. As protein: CASRYTRTGKYTEAFF.

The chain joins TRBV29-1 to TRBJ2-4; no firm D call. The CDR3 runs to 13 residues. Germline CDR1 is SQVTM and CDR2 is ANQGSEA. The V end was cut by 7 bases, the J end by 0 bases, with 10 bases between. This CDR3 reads CSAAHVAKNIQYF. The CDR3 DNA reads TGCAGCGCGGCCCATGTAGCCAAAAACATTCAGTACTTC.

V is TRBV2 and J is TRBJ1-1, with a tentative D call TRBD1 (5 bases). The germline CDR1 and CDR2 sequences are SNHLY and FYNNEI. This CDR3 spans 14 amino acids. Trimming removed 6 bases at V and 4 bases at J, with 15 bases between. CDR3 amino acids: CASSFRVGGTEAFF. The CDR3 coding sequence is TGTGCCAGCAGCTTCAGGGTCGGGGGCACTGAAGCTTTCTTT.

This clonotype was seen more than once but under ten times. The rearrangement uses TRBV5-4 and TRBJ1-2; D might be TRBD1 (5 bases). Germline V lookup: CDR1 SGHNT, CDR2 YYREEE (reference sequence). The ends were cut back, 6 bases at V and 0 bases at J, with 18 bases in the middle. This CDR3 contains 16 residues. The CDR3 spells CASTSPGALPNYGYTF. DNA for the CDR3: TGTGCCAGCACCTCTCCCGGGGCGCTTCCTAACTATGGCTACACCTTC.

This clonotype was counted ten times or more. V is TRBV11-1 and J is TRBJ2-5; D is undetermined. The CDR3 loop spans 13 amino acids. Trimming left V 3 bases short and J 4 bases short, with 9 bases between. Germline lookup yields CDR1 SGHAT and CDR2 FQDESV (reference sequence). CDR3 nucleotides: TGTGCCAGCAGCTTGGGGTTCCGAGAGACCCAGTACTTC. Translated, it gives CASSLGFRETQYF.

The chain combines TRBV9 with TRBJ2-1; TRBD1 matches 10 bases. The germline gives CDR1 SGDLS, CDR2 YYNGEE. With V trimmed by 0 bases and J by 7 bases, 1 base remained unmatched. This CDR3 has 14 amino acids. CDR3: CASSVVDRGNEQFF. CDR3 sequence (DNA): TGTGCCAGCAGCGTAGTGGACAGGGGGAATGAGCAGTTCTTC.

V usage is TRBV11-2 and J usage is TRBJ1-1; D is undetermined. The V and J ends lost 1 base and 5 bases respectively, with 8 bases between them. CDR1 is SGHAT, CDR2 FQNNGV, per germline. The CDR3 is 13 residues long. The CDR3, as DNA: TGTGCCAGCAGCTTAGCTCGGAAGACTGAAGCTTTCTTT. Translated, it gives CASSLARKTEAFF.

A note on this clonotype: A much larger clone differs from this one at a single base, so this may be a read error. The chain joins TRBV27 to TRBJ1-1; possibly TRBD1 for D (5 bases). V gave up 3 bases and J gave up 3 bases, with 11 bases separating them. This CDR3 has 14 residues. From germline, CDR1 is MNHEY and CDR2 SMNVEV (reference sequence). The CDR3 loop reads CASSFFGGDTEAFF. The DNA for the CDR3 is TGTGCCAGCAGTTTTTTTGGGGGGGACACTGAAGCTTTCTTT.

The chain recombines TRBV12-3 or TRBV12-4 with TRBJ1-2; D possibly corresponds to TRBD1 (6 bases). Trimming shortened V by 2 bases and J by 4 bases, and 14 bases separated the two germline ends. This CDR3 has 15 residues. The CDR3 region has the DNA TGTGCCAGCAGTTTACGGCCCACAGGGACCTATGGCTACACCTTC. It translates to CASSLRPTGTYGYTF.

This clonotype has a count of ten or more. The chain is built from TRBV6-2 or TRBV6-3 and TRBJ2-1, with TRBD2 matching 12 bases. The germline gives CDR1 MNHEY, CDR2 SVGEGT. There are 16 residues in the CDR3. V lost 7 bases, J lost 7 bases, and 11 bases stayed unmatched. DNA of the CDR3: TGTGCCAGCATCTCCGACCCTAGCGGGGGGGCAAATGAGCAGTTCTTC. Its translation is CASISDPSGGANEQFF.

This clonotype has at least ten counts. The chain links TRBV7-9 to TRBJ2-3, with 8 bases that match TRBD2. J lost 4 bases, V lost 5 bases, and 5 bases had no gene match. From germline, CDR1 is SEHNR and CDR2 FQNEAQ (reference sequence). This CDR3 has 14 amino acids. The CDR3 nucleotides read TGTGCCAGCAGCCCAAGGACTAGCCCAGATACGCAGTATTTT. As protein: CASSPRTSPDTQYF.

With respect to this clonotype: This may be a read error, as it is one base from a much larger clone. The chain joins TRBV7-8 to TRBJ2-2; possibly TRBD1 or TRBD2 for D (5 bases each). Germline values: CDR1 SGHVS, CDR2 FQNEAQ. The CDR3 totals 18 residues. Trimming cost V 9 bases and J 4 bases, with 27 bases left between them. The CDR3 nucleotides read TGTGCCAGTTTCAGTTGGGGGTCTGGGCTAGATAGCACCGGGGAGCTGTTTTTT. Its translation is CASFSWGSGLDSTGELFF.

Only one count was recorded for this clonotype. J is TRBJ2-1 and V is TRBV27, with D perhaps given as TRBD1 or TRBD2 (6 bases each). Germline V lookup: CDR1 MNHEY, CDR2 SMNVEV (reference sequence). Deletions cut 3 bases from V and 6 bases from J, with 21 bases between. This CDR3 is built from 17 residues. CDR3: CASSFGGGTGPFNEQFF. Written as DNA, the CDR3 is TGTGCCAGCAGTTTCGGAGGGGGGACTGGGCCTTTCAATGAGCAGTTCTTC.

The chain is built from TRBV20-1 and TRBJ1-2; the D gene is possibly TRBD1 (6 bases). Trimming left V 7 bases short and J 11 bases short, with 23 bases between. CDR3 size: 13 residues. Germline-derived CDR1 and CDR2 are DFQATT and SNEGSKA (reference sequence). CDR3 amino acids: CSVDLEGGWGYTF. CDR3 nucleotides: TGCAGTGTCGACCTAGAGGGGGGGTGGGGATACACCTTC.

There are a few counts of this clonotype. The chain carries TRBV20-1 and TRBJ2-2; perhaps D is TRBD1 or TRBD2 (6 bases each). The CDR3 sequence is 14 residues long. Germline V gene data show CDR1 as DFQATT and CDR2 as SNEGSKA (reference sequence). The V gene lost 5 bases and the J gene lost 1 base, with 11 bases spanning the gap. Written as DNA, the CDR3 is TGCAGTGCTTTCGAGGGGGGGAACACCGGGGAGCTGTTTTTT. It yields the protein CSAFEGGNTGELFF.

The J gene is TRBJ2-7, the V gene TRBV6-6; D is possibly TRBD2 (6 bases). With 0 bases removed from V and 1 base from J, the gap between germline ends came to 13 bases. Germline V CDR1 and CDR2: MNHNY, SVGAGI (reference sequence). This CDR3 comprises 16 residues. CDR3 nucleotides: TGTGCCAGCAGTTACTCGCGGGGCCCTTTATCCTACGAGCAGTACTTC. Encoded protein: CASSYSRGPLSYEQYF.

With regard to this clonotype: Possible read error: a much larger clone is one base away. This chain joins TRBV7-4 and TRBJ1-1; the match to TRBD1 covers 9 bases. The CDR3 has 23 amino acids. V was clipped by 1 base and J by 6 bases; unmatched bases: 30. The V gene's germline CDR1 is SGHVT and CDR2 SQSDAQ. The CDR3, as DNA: TGTGCCAGCAGCTTAGGATCGTCCGGACGGTCGGGACAGGGACACCTTGTACGGGCTGAAGCTTTCTTT. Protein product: CASSLGSSGRSGQGHLVRAEAFF.

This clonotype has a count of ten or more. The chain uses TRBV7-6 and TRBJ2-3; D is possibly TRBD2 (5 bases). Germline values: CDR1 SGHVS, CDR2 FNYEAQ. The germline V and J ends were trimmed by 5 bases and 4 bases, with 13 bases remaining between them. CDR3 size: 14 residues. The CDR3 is CASSLGEGPDTQYF. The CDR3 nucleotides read TGTGCCAGCAGCCTAGGTGAGGGTCCAGATACGCAGTATTTT.

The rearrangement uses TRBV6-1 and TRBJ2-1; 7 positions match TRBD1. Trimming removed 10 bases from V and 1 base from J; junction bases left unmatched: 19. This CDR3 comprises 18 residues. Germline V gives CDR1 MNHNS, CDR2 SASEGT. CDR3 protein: CAILDRYSTLDSYNEQFF. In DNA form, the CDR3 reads TGTGCCATCTTGGACAGGTATTCCACTCTCGATTCCTACAATGAGCAGTTCTTC.

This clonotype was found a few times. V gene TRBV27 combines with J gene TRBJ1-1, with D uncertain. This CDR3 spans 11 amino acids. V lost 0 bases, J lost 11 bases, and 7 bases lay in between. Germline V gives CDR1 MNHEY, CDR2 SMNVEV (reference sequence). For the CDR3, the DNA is TGTGCCAGCAGTTTATCTGGGAGGGCTTTCTTT. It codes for CASSLSGRAFF.

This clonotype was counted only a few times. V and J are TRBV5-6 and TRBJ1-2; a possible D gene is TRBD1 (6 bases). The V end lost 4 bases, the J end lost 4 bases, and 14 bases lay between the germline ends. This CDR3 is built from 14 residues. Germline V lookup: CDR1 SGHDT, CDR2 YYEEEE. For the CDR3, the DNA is TGTGCCAGCAGCCGGAGTACAGGGATCTATGGCTACACCTTC. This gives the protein CASSRSTGIYGYTF. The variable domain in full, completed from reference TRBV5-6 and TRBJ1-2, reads DAGVTQSPTHLIKTRGQQVTLRCSPKSGHDTVSWYQQALGQGPQFIFQYYEEEERQRGNFPDRFSGHQFPNYSSELNVNALLLGDSALYLCASSRSTGIYGYTFGSGTRLTVV.

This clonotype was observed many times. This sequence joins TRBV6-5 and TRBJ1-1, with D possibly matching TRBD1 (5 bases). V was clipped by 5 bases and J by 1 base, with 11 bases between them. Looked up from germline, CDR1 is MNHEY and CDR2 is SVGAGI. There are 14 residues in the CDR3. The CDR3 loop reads CASSPGTSNTEAFF. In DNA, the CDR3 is TGTGCCAGCAGTCCTGGGACCTCGAACACTGAAGCTTTCTTT.

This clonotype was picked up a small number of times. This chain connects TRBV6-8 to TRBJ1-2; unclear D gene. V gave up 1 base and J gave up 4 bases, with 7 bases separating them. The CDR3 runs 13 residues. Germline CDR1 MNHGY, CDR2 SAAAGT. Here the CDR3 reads CASSYLQSYGYTF. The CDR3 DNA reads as TGTGCCAGCAGTTACTTGCAGAGCTATGGCTACACCTTC.

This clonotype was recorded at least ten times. CDR3 in DNA: TGTGCCAGCATCCCAGGGACCTTGAGGAGATACAATGAGCAGTTCTTC. Encoded protein: CASIPGTLRRYNEQFF. The chain recombines TRBV7-9 with TRBJ2-1; D could derive from TRBD1 or TRBD2 (5 bases each). Between the trimmed V and J ends, which lost 7 bases and 4 bases, there was a span of 20 bases. Germline V gene data show CDR1 as SEHNR and CDR2 as FQNEAQ (reference sequence). The CDR3 has 16 residues.

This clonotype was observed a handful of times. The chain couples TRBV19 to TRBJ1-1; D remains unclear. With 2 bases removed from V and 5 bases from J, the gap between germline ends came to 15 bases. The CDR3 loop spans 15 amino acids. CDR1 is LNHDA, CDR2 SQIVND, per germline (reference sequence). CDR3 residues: CASSISPRGKTEAFF. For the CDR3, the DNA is TGTGCCAGTAGTATATCCCCCCGTGGGAAAACTGAAGCTTTCTTT.